A single TCR beta chain is shown here with its context. TCRdb's copy holds only in-frame clones and misses some; the assay was immunoSEQ multiplex PCR. Among more than 80,000 clones listed, roughly 90% were seen once. This entry is derived from a study of T cell changes during pregnancy in multiple sclerosis. CDR1 SGHVS and CDR2 FQNEAQ come from the germline V gene. Trimming cost V 2 bases and J 3 bases; bases outside gene matches: 7. The CDR3 sequence is 15 residues long. The specimen comprised peripheral blood, sampled in the first trimester of pregnancy. This clonotype originated in a female donor with multiple sclerosis, enrolled in a pregnancy study. The rearrangement links TRBV7-8 to TRBJ2-7, with 7 positions matching TRBD2. DNA for the CDR3: TGTGCCAGCAGCTTATACGGGGGGAGAGACTACGAGCAGTACTTC. Its translation: CASSLYGGRDYEQYF.